The rows below give T cell receptor beta chains drawn from one sample of a study of CD8+ T cells in alopecia areata. Only in-frame clones appear in the TCRdb table, and some are missing; sequencing was by immunoSEQ multiplex PCR. The sample has under 350,000 clones; nearly 60% are singletons. Material: CD4+ T cells sorted from blood, obtained at week 24, from a patient treated with tofacitinib. These receptors all stem from a human donor with alopecia areata. CDR3s include the opening cysteine and the closing phenylalanine or tryptophan. A D gene is named only where the DNA matches it firmly. Where a row states a size, it is once, few, many or the class of an expanded clone; other rows omit it.

j_call v_call cdr3_length clone_size d_call cdr3_nt cdr3_aa
TRBJ2-3 TRBV28 14 - TRBD1 TGTGCCAGCACCCCTGGACAGGGGCCAGATACGCAGTATTTT CASTPGQGPDTQYF
TRBJ1-1 TRBV10-3 14 once TRBD1 TGTGCCATCAGTGAGTCGACACAGGGGGCTGAAGCTTTCTTT CAISESTQGAEAFF
TRBJ1-1 TRBV5-4 15 - - TGTGCCAGCAGCTTGGGGGCTAGCGTGAACACTGAAGCTTTCTTT CASSLGASVNTEAFF
TRBJ1-5 TRBV28 16 once TRBD1 TGTGCCAGCAGCAGGGGGGGGCACCCAAGCAATCAGCCCCAGCATTTT CASSRGGHPSNQPQHF
TRBJ1-3 TRBV20-1 11 few - TGCAGTGCACTCTCTGGAAACACCATATATTTT CSALSGNTIYF
TRBJ1-5 TRBV9 14 few - TGTGCCAGCAGCGTACGGGATAGCAATCAGCCCCAGCATTTT CASSVRDSNQPQHF
TRBJ2-7 TRBV7-9 19 - - TGTGCCAGCAGCCCTTGGGGCTATCACGCCACTCTCGACTCCTACGAGCAGTACTTC CASSPWGYHATLDSYEQYF
TRBJ1-2 TRBV2 13 - TRBD1 TGTGCCAGCAGTCTAGGGGGCGCTGGGGGCTACACCTTC CASSLGGAGGYTF
TRBJ2-2 TRBV29-1 12 - - TGCAGCGTTGAAAGAGGGGCCGGGGAGCTGTTTTTT CSVERGAGELFF
TRBJ2-7 TRBV13 12 - - TGTGCCAGCAGCCGTACGATCTACGAGCAGTACTTC CASSRTIYEQYF
TRBJ1-1 TRBV19 12 few - TGTGCCAGTAGCCCAGGGGACACTGAAGCTTTCTTT CASSPGDTEAFF
TRBJ2-7 TRBV7-2 14 few - TGTGCCAGCAGCTTAAGCCGGTCACACTACGAGCAGTACTTC CASSLSRSHYEQYF
TRBJ1-2 TRBV15 14 - - TGTGCCACCAGCAGAGATCGGGTTAACTATGGCTACACCTTC CATSRDRVNYGYTF
TRBJ2-1 TRBV7-3 17 - TRBD2 TGTGCCAGCAGCTCATACTCTAGCGGGGGGCCCGACAATGAGCAGTTCTTC CASSSYSSGGPDNEQFF
TRBJ1-1 TRBV9 14 - TRBD1 TGTGCCAGCAGCGAGACAGGGGATATCGCTGAAGCTTTCTTT CASSETGDIAEAFF
TRBJ2-5 TRBV6-6 14 - TRBD2 TGTGCCAGCAGCCAAGGACTAGCTCAAGAGACCCAGTACTTC CASSQGLAQETQYF
TRBJ2-2 TRBV7-6 13 - - TGTGCCAGCAGTGGCGGTGGGGTCGGGGAGCTGTTTTTT CASSGGGVGELFF
TRBJ2-1 TRBV12-2 9 - - TGTGCAGTGGGGGATGAGCAGTTCTTC CAVGDEQFF
TRBJ2-6 TRBV5-5 18 - - TGTGCCAGCAGCTTATCCGGGACGAGGTTCTCTGGGGCCAACGTCCTGACTTTC CASSLSGTRFSGANVLTF
TRBJ2-3 TRBV6-5 14 - - TGTGCCAGCCGGCGGGACCAAGGTAGAGATACGCAGTATTTT CASRRDQGRDTQYF
TRBJ2-6 TRBV7-9 15 - - TGTGCCAGCAGTCCTATCGTGTCGGGGGCCAACGTCCTGACTTTC CASSPIVSGANVLTF
TRBJ1-2 TRBV29-1 13 - - TGCAGCGTTGGTGTCAGGGGAGGGCATGGCTACACCTTC CSVGVRGGHGYTF
TRBJ1-6 TRBV7-2 13 - TRBD1 TGTGCCAGCAGCCCTTGGGCCCAGGGGGCCCTCCACTTT CASSPWAQGALHF
TRBJ1-6 TRBV25-1 17 - - TGTGCCAGCAGTGATATGACATCCGGGACAAATAATTCACCCCTCCACTTT CASSDMTSGTNNSPLHF
TRBJ1-2 TRBV7-2 13 - - TGTGCCAGCAGTCCCGACGGAAACTATGGCTACACCTTC CASSPDGNYGYTF
TRBJ1-4 TRBV14 12 - - TGTGCCAGCAGCCAAGATCGCGAAAAACTGTTTTTT CASSQDREKLFF
TRBJ2-3 TRBV4-1 17 once - TGCGCCAGCAGCCAGGGCAGGGCAAGGACCCGCACAGATACGCAGTATTTT CASSQGRARTRTDTQYF
TRBJ2-2 TRBV9 14 - TRBD1 TGTGCCAGCAGCGTAGCAGGGGGATCCGGGGAGCTGTTTTTT CASSVAGGSGELFF
TRBJ2-7 TRBV5-6 15 - TRBD1 TGTGCCAGCAGCCCAGGGTGGGACAGTGACTACGAGCAGTACTTC CASSPGWDSDYEQYF
TRBJ2-2 TRBV7-3 16 - TRBD1 TGTGCCAGCAGCATGACAGGGATTATGAACACCGGGGAGCTGTTTTTT CASSMTGIMNTGELFF
TRBJ2-1 TRBV4-2 10 - - TGTGCCAGCTCCTCCGGTGAGCAGTTCTTC CASSSGEQFF
TRBJ1-1 TRBV5-6 14 - - TGTGCCAGCAGCTTGAAAAGGGTAGACACTGAAGCTTTCTTT CASSLKRVDTEAFF
TRBJ1-1 TRBV28 16 few TRBD1 TGTGCCCTCACCCGGGGACAGGGGGTGATGAACACTGAAGCTTTCTTT CALTRGQGVMNTEAFF
TRBJ2-3 TRBV5-6 13 - - TGTGCCAGCAGCGAGCCGTCTTCGGATACGCAGTATTTT CASSEPSSDTQYF
TRBJ2-7 TRBV28 14 - - TGTGCCAGCAGCCGCCAGGCTCCCCCCTACGAGCAGTACTTC CASSRQAPPYEQYF
TRBJ2-3 TRBV6-5 14 - - TGTGCCAGCAGTCAAAGGGACTTGACTAATACGCAGTATTTT CASSQRDLTNTQYF
TRBJ2-1 TRBV2 13 - - TGCGCCAGCAGTGAAAACACTAGCAATGAGCAGTTCTTC CASSENTSNEQFF
TRBJ2-5 TRBV11-2 14 - - TGTGCCAGCAGCTTAGTCCTTGTATCGGAGACCCAGTACTTC CASSLVLVSETQYF
TRBJ2-7 TRBV7-2 13 - - TGTGCCAGCAGCACAAGGGGGTCCTACGAGCAGTACTTC CASSTRGSYEQYF
TRBJ1-5 TRBV4-1 15 once - TGCGCCAGCAGCCAAACCGGTAGGGGCGGTCAGCCCCAGCATTTT CASSQTGRGGQPQHF
TRBJ2-1 TRBV7-2 15 - - TGTGCCAGCAGCTTAGGGCCTGCCGGACAAAATGAGCAGTTCTTC CASSLGPAGQNEQFF
TRBJ2-3 TRBV5-1 15 - TRBD1 TGCGCCAGCAGCTTGGGACAGGGTGAGACAGATACGCAGTATTTT CASSLGQGETDTQYF
TRBJ2-5 TRBV5-1 13 - - TGCGCCAGCAGCTTGGATATACAAGAGACCCAGTACTTC CASSLDIQETQYF
TRBJ2-1 TRBV7-9 13 - TRBD2 TGTGCCAGCAGCTCAAGACTAGCGGATGAGCAGTTCTTC CASSSRLADEQFF
TRBJ2-5 TRBV9 14 - - TGTGCCAGCAGCGTAGCAGCTTTTCAAGAGACCCAGTACTTC CASSVAAFQETQYF
TRBJ2-7 TRBV7-9 12 - - TGTGCCAGCAGCCCGACCGGCTACGAGCAGTACTTC CASSPTGYEQYF
TRBJ1-5 TRBV30 12 - - TGTGCCTGGGGGCGCAGCAATCAGCCCCAGCATTTT CAWGRSNQPQHF
TRBJ1-4 TRBV7-9 14 - - TGTGCCAGCAGCACCGGACGGATTAATGAAAAACTGTTTTTT CASSTGRINEKLFF
TRBJ2-5 TRBV27 14 - - TGTGCCAGCAGCCGCCACCCTCGGGGGGAGACCCAGTACTTC CASSRHPRGETQYF
TRBJ2-5 TRBV18 16 once - TGTGCCAGCTCACCGACATACGGCAGGCTTGAGGAGACCCAGTACTTC CASSPTYGRLEETQYF
TRBJ2-3 TRBV2 16 - TRBD2 TGTGCCAGCAGTGACGGGACTAGCGGATACACAGATACGCAGTATTTT CASSDGTSGYTDTQYF
TRBJ1-2 TRBV29-1 12 - - TGCAGCGTTGAAGATGAGGGGTATGGCTACACCTTC CSVEDEGYGYTF